This T cell receptor beta chain is from a study of siplizumab effects on memory and regulatory T cells (dated by TCRdb to the late 2010s). Regarding the study in general: The effect of the anti-CD2 antibody siplizumab on alloreactive T-cell subsets was examined in allogeneic mixed lymphocyte reactions constructed from human PBMCs.

TCRbeta CDR3 sequencing was performed on sorted unstimulated T cells and on proliferating T cells recovered from mixed lymphocyte reactions. Fresh whole blood from around 10 HLA-typed healthy donors was used as the source from which PBMCs were isolated. Preparation of the library involved the immunoSEQ multiplex PCR assay. Roughly 10^5 TCR templates per sample were assayed on the deep sequencing platform. Genomic DNA extracted from sorted T cells was used for TCRbeta CDR3 sequencing. The authors processed their data as follows. The R programming language was used for clonal analysis of the TCRbeta CDR3 data. Alloreactive CD4+ and CD8+ clones were defined by comparing unstimulated samples with post-reaction CFSE-low samples. Regulatory or non-regulatory origin of alloreactive CD4+ clones was assigned by matching sequences to the sorted unstimulated Treg and non-Treg repertoires. Here the immuneACCESS table is served through TCRdb, limited to in-frame sequences with V and J called. Missing clones are a known gap in these copies; in checked studies unresolved V genes cover under half, and the rest lacks a known reason. The DNA gave D and trimming, while V, J and clone size come from that table. The sample yields around 82,000 clones; 85% to 95% were counted once. Together, the top ten hold about 5% of the sample.

Notes on this clone: No antigen is known for it. Per-base qualities were not stored, and no clone one base away is much larger.

Overall results and qualifications from the work: For roughly 75-96% of proliferating CD4+ or CD8+ clones, no naive or memory phenotype could be assigned. Greater diversity appeared to be present in unstimulated naive T cells than in memory T cells, and a substantial contribution to the alloresponse seemed to be made by naive cells. Because sequences at frequencies below about 10^-5 were poorly captured, only a minor fraction of alloreactive clones could be mapped back to unstimulated subsets. Siplizumab significantly lowered the cumulative frequency of alloreactive sequences that could be traced to unstimulated CD4+ memory T cells. Among mappable alloreactive CD4+ clones, the Treg-derived fraction averaged about 75% with siplizumab versus around 29% in control reactions. Whether proliferating Tregs from siplizumab cultures were suppressive was not functionally confirmed.

Taken from the germline V gene, the CDR1 and CDR2 loops are MNHNS and SASEGT. Germline trimming: 2 bases from V, 3 bases from J; junction bases outside gene matches: 3. Including the terminal cysteine and phenylalanine, the CDR3 comprises 14 residues. Only the CDR3 DNA stays, 42 bases, in frame from base 1. This TCR was sampled from a human donor in good health. The rearrangement combines TRBV6-1 with TRBJ2-7; TRBD2 matches 8 bases in the middle. The sample consisted of CD8+ T cells sorted from blood. CDR3 loop: CASSESGGIYEQYF. The base sequence is TGTGCCAGCAGTGAATCGGGGGGGATCTACGAGCAGTACTTC.